The source of this T cell receptor beta chain is a study of T cells after yellow fever vaccination. The table lists this clonotype with a few counts. TCRdb analysed the 5' RACE reads with MiXCR anew, one entry per CDR3 protein. The sample records hundreds of thousands of distinct CDR3 sequences, 4.1% being singletons. The CDR3 loop spans 17 amino acids. V gave up 7 bases and J gave up 1 base, with 19 bases separating them. Here the sequenced sample was PBMCs, taken 5 days after the yellow fever booster vaccination. V and J are TRBV12-3 or TRBV12-4 and TRBJ1-4, with a weak D call TRBD1 (6 bases). The source is a man younger than 35 who received the YFV17D yellow fever vaccine. In DNA form, the CDR3 reads TGTGCCAGCACTCTGGGGGGGGCCGGTGTAACTAATGAAAAACTGTTTTTT. This codes for CASTLGGAGVTNEKLFF.